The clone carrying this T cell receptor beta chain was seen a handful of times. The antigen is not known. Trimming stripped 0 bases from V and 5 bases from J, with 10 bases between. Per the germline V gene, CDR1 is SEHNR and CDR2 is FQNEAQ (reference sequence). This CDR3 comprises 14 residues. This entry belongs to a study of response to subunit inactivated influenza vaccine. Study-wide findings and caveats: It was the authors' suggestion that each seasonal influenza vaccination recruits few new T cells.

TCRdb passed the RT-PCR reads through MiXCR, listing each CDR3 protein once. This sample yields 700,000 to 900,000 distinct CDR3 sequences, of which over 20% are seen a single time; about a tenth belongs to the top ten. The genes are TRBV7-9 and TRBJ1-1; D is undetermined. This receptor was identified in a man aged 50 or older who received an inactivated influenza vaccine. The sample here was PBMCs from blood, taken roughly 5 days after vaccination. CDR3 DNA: TGTGCCAGCAGCTTAGCTAATTTTGGGACTGAAGCTTTCTTT. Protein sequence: CASSLANFGTEAFF.